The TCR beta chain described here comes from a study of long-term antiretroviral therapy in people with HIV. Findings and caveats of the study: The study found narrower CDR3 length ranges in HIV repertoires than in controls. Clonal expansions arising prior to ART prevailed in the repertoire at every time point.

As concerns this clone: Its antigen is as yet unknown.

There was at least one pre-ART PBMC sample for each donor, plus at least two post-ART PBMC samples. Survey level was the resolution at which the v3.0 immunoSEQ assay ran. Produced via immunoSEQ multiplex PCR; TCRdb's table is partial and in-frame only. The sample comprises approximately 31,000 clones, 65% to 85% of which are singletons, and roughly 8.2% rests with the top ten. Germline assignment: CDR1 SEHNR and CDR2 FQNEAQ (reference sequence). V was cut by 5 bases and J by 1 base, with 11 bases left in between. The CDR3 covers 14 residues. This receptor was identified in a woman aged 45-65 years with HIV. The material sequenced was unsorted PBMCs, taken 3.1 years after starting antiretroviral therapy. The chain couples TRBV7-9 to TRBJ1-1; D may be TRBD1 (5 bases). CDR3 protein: CASSMDTKNTEAFF. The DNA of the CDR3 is TGTGCCAGCAGCATGGACACAAAGAACACTGAAGCTTTCTTT.